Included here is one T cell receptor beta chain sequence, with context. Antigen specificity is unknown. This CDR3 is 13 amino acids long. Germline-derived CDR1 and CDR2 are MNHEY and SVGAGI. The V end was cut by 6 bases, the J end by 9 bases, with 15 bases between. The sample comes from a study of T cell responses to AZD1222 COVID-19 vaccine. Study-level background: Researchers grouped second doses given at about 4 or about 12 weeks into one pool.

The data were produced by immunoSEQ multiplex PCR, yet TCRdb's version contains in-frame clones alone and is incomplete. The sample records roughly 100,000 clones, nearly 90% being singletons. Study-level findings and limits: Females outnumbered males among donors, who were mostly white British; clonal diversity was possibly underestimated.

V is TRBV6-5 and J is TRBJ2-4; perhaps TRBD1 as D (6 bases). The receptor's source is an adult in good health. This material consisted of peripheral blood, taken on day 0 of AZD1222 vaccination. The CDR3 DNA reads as TGTGCCAGCAGAGACAGCAGGGGTAGCATTCAGTACTTC. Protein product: CASRDSRGSIQYF.